What follows are 19 T cell receptor beta chains derived from one specimen sequenced in a study of TIL therapy for anti-PD-1-resistant metastatic lung cancer. Sequencing used immunoSEQ v3. Here immunoSEQ multiplex PCR was the method, and the copy in TCRdb shows in-frame clones only, minus some. The sample yields around 2,200 clones, around 78% seen once. Time point of the sample: pre-treatment sample, taken before nivolumab and TIL therapy. Pleural nodules or supraclavicular lymph nodes made up most of the excised metastases sampled. This specimen was tumor tissue, taken at baseline. The receptors were sampled from a person aged 25-79 years with non-small cell lung cancer.

This chain connects TRBV27 to TRBJ2-7, with TRBD2 matching 10 bases. The V gene's germline CDR1 is MNHEY and CDR2 SMNVEV (reference sequence). The CDR3 covers 18 residues. The V gene end was trimmed by 6 bases and the J gene end by 0 bases; junction bases not matched to a gene: 14. The CDR3 DNA is TGTGCCAGCAGCCCCTGGGCCGGACTAGCGGCCAACTCCTACGAGCAGTACTTC. Translation: CASSPWAGLAANSYEQYF.

The V call is TRBV4-2, the J call TRBJ2-3; the match to TRBD2 covers 8 bases. The CDR3 loop spans 16 amino acids. CDR1 is LGHNA and CDR2 is YNFKEQ in the germline V gene. With V trimmed by 2 bases and J by 1 base, 5 bases remained unmatched. The CDR3 is CASSQPSGRRTDTQYF. CDR3 DNA: TGTGCCAGCAGCCAACCAAGCGGGAGACGCACAGATACGCAGTATTTT.

The V call is TRBV2, the J call TRBJ2-5, with D tentatively TRBD1 (6 bases). The J call could be wrong; TRBJ2-7 is a better fit for the DNA end. Germline-derived CDR1 and CDR2 are SNHLY and FYNNEI. The CDR3 contains 11 residues. The CDR3 protein is CASSGQDEQYF. CDR3 DNA sequence: TGTGCCAGCAGTGGACAGGACGAGCAGTACTTC.

The V gene is TRBV6-5, the J gene TRBJ1-3; 7 bases align to TRBD1. This CDR3 is 15 amino acids long. Germline lookup yields CDR1 MNHEY and CDR2 SVGAGI. The ends lost 5 bases at V and 2 bases at J; junction bases unmatched: 6. The CDR3 here is CASSKQGTTGNTIYF. In DNA form, the CDR3 reads TGTGCCAGCAGTAAACAGGGGACTACTGGAAACACCATATATTTT.

The rearrangement uses TRBV10-3 and TRBJ2-5, with 7 nucleotides matching TRBD2. The length of the CDR3 is 15 residues. With 4 bases clipped from V and 1 base from J, the junction kept 6 bases outside the gene matches. Germline loops: CDR1 ENHRY, CDR2 SYGVKD. CDR3 region: CAISVGASGQETQYF. Here the CDR3 DNA reads TGTGCCATCAGTGTGGGCGCTAGCGGCCAAGAGACCCAGTACTTC.

This sequence joins TRBV11-2 and TRBJ1-2; D is undetermined. Trimming stripped 1 base from V and 0 bases from J, with 6 bases between. This CDR3 has 14 amino acids. CDR1 SGHAT and CDR2 FQNNGV come from the germline V gene. CDR3 residues: CASSLGPTNYGYTF. The DNA for the CDR3 is TGTGCCAGCAGCTTAGGACCGACTAACTATGGCTACACCTTC. Full variable domain (remainder filled in from reference TRBV11-2 and TRBJ1-2): EAGVAQSPRYKIIEKRQSVAFWCNPISGHATLYWYQQILGQGPKLLIQFQNNGVVDDSQLPKDRFSAERLKGVDSTLKIQPAKLEDSAVYLCASSLGPTNYGYTFGSGTRLTVV.

The rearrangement uses TRBV6-1 and TRBJ1-2, with D possibly being TRBD1 (6 bases). The germline V gene has CDR1 MNHNS and CDR2 SASEGT. V shed 3 bases and J shed 5 bases, with 10 bases lying between them. The CDR3 consists of 13 residues. The CDR3 nucleotides are TGTGCCAGCAGTGACGGACAGTTGTATGGCTACACCTTC. Its protein product is CASSDGQLYGYTF.

This clone was seen more than once but under ten times. The chain recombines TRBV18 with TRBJ1-4, with D possibly TRBD1 on 5 matching bases. V lost 2 bases to trimming and J lost 11 bases, with 15 bases between them. The CDR3 sequence is 14 residues long. Germline CDR1 reads KGHSH; CDR2 reads LQKENI. DNA of the CDR3: TGTGCCAGCTCACCAGGGGGGTACTTCCAGAAACTGTTTTTT. Translation gives CASSPGGYFQKLFF.

The chain joins TRBV27 to TRBJ1-3; D gene uncertain. The CDR3 covers 14 residues. CDR1 is MNHEY and CDR2 is SMNVEV in the germline V gene (reference sequence). V was trimmed by 9 bases and J by 0 bases, leaving 12 bases between them. In DNA form, the CDR3 reads TGTGCCAGTGGGAGCCTGAGCTCTGGAAACACCATATATTTT. It is translated as CASGSLSSGNTIYF.

There are a few counts of this clone. The V call is TRBV6-5, the J call TRBJ2-2; D is uncertain. CDR3 length: 14 residues. Trimming cost V 2 bases and J 0 bases, with 4 bases left between them. Germline V gene lookup returns CDR1 MNHEY and CDR2 SVGAGI. The CDR3 loop reads CASSYDSNTGELFF. CDR3 nucleotide sequence: TGTGCCAGCAGTTACGACTCGAACACCGGGGAGCTGTTTTTT.

The chain is built from TRBV10-2 and TRBJ2-1; a possible D gene is TRBD2 (5 bases). CDR1 and CDR2 from the germline V gene are WSHSY and SAAADI. The length of the CDR3 is 14 residues. With 5 bases removed from V and 3 bases from J, the gap between germline ends came to 11 bases. In DNA, the CDR3 is TGCGCCAGCAGTCTGTGGGAGCTCTACAATGAGCAGTTCTTC. This encodes CASSLWELYNEQFF.

About this clone itself: One junction end does not reproduce the germline sequence, and a read error may be involved. This chain uses TRBV6-1 with TRBJ1-2; the D is unclear. This CDR3 region has 11 residues. Germline lookup yields CDR1 MNHNS and CDR2 SASEGT. The CDR3 here is CASSGSASEAF. In DNA form, the CDR3 reads TGTGCCAGCAGTGGCTCAGCTAGCGAGGCCTTC.

The gene calls are TRBV14 and TRBJ2-1; possible D gene TRBD2, 5 bases. With 4 bases removed from V and 13 bases from J, the gap between germline ends came to 14 bases. The CDR3 length is 12 residues. Germline V lookup: CDR1 SGHDN, CDR2 FVKESK. The CDR3 DNA sequence: TGTGCCAGCAGCCGCACCGGGAAGAGCCAGTTCTTC. Protein: CASSRTGKSQFF.

V and J are TRBV10-3 and TRBJ1-2; D is unclear. This CDR3 is 13 amino acids long. Trimming stripped 4 bases from V and 0 bases from J, with 6 bases between. Per the germline V gene, CDR1 is ENHRY and CDR2 is SYGVKD. The CDR3: CAISATSNYGYTF. Written as DNA, the CDR3 is TGTGCCATCAGTGCGACTTCTAACTATGGCTACACCTTC.

The chain links TRBV6-5 to TRBJ1-1; D is unresolved. Germline CDR1 reads MNHEY; CDR2 reads SVGAGI. The CDR3 loop spans 15 amino acids. The V end lost 4 bases, the J end lost 2 bases, and 14 bases lay between the germline ends. Written as DNA, the CDR3 is TGTGCCAGCAGTTGGAGCCGGGAGAGAAACACTGAAGCTTTCTTT. The encoded protein is CASSWSRERNTEAFF.

The chain joins TRBV6-5 to TRBJ1-1; TRBD1 matches 9 bases. The V gene end was trimmed by 10 bases and the J gene end by 1 base; junction bases not matched to a gene: 7. CDR1 MNHEY and CDR2 SVGAGI come from the germline V gene. This CDR3 region has 14 residues. CDR3 sequence reads: CATTPGQGNTEAFF. CDR3 DNA: TGTGCCACCACCCCGGGACAGGGGAACACTGAAGCTTTCTTT.

The chain combines TRBV5-4 with TRBJ2-7; TRBD2 matches at 9 bases. Germline assignment: CDR1 SGHNT and CDR2 YYREEE (reference sequence). V lost 0 bases to trimming and J lost 3 bases; unmatched junction nucleotides: 1. The CDR3 is 14 amino acids. DNA of the CDR3: TGTGCCAGCAGCTTGGGTAGCGGGAGCTACGAGCAGTACTTC. Translating gives CASSLGSGSYEQYF. Full variable domain (rest looked up from reference TRBV5-4 and TRBJ2-7): ETGVTQSPTHLIKTRGQQVTLRCSSQSGHNTVSWYQQALGQGPQFIFQYYREEENGRGNFPPRFSGLQFPNYSSELNVNALELDDSALYLCASSLGSGSYEQYFGPGTRLTVT.

The chain uses TRBV6-5 and TRBJ2-3; D possibly corresponds to TRBD2 (5 bases). Germline V gene sequence: CDR1 MNHEY, CDR2 SVGAGI. Trimming shortened V by 6 bases and J by 0 bases, and 13 bases separated the two germline ends. This CDR3 has 15 amino acids. This chain's CDR3 is CASSPFSASTDTQYF. The CDR3 region has the DNA TGTGCCAGCAGCCCCTTTAGCGCTAGCACAGATACGCAGTATTTT.

The genes are TRBV11-2 and TRBJ2-1; D is ambiguous. CDR1 SGHAT and CDR2 FQNNGV come from the germline V gene. V was cut by 3 bases and J by 5 bases, with 2 bases left in between. The CDR3 loop spans 11 amino acids. The CDR3 region is CASSFDNEQFF. The CDR3 region has the DNA TGTGCCAGCAGCTTCGACAATGAGCAGTTCTTC.